One and the same sample provided the 9 T cell receptor beta chains below, sequenced in a study of shared T cell receptors in the human thymus (dated by TCRdb to the early 2020s). The protocol used for the library was the immunoSEQ multiplex PCR assay. The immuneACCESS repertoire file appears here via TCRdb, limited to in-frame rearrangements. These files lack a portion of the clones; in checked studies, under half of the deficit traces to unresolved V genes, and the cause of the others is not known. The sample profile shows roughly 550,000 clones; about 84% of them were found once. Of the sample, about 0.014% is held by the ten largest clones. This same sample was also taken into another study, of human thymus T cells.

Sequencing was carried out using thymocytes. The receptor source for this set is a boy under two years old with a congenital heart defect. Donor details come from another sample of the same person, matched by shared clones.

The chain carries TRBV30 and TRBJ2-7, with 12 positions matching TRBD1. Germline values: CDR1 GTSNPN, CDR2 SVGIG (reference sequence). This CDR3 region has 17 residues. The V and J ends lost 3 bases and 3 bases, in that order; junction bases with no gene match: 12. The CDR3 DNA follows: TGTGCCTGGAGCGCCATGGGACAGGGGGCCCCCAGCTACGAGCAGTACTTC. Translating gives CAWSAMGQGAPSYEQYF.

This clone is a singleton in its sample. The genes are TRBV5-1 and TRBJ1-2; 10 bases map to TRBD1. This CDR3 comprises 16 residues. V trimming: 2 bases; J trimming: 3 bases; junction bases outside the gene matches: 7. CDR1 is SGHRS, CDR2 YFSETQ, per germline. Here the CDR3 DNA reads TGCGCCAGCAGCTTTTTAGAGGGACAGGGGCACTATGGCTACACCTTC. This encodes CASSFLEGQGHYGYTF.

This rearrangement joins TRBV4-3 to TRBJ2-2; TRBD2 matches at 9 bases. V gave up 0 bases and J gave up 2 bases; unmatched junction bases: 7. The CDR3 runs to 18 residues. The germline CDR1 and CDR2 sequences are LGHNA and YSLEER. In DNA form, the CDR3 reads TGCGCCAGCAGCCAAGACGGGCGGGAGGGCCTTAACACCGGGGAGCTGTTTTTT. This sequence encodes CASSQDGREGLNTGELFF.

V usage is TRBV7-6 and J usage is TRBJ1-4; the match to TRBD1 covers 8 bases. Germline V gives CDR1 SGHVS, CDR2 FNYEAQ. Trimming cost V 3 bases and J 8 bases; bases outside gene matches: 11. The CDR3 has 16 residues. DNA of the CDR3: TGTGCCAGCAGCTTCGGGACAGGAGGAATCGGCGAAAAACTGTTTTTT. It translates to CASSFGTGGIGEKLFF.

This clone showed up just once. The V and J genes are TRBV6-1 and TRBJ1-1; TRBD1 is a possible D gene (6 bases). CDR1 and CDR2 (germline): MNHNS, SASEGT. Trimming removed 3 bases from V and 4 bases from J, with 21 bases in between. The CDR3 is 17 amino acids. The chain's CDR3 is CASSDMGVGQRGTEAFF. CDR3 in DNA: TGTGCCAGCAGTGATATGGGTGTAGGACAGAGGGGCACTGAAGCTTTCTTT.

The chain joins TRBV6-1 to TRBJ2-3; 8 nucleotides line up with TRBD2. The CDR3 loop spans 13 amino acids. The ends lost 3 bases at V and 5 bases at J; junction bases unmatched: 1. The germline V gene encodes CDR1 MNHNS and CDR2 SASEGT. CDR3 DNA sequence: TGTGCCAGCAGTGAGAGCGGGGGAGATACGCAGTATTTT. Translated: CASSESGGDTQYF.

The chain couples TRBV28 to TRBJ1-3; 10 bases are shared with TRBD1. The V gene end was trimmed by 7 bases and the J gene end by 0 bases; junction bases not matched to a gene: 18. The CDR3 spans 20 residues. Germline CDR1 MDHEN, CDR2 SYDVKM. DNA for the CDR3: TGTGCCAGCAAGGTTACCGGGACAGGGGCCAACAACTACTCTGGAAACACCATATATTTT. Its translation: CASKVTGTGANNYSGNTIYF.

The chain uses TRBV6-1 and TRBJ2-1; unclear D gene. Trimming stripped 1 base from V and 12 bases from J, with 13 bases between. Per germline, CDR1 MNHNS and CDR2 SASEGT. The CDR3 has 13 residues. In DNA, the CDR3 is TGTGCCAGCAGTGAAGGCCGTGTTACGGGGCAGTTCTTC. It specifies CASSEGRVTGQFF.

This clone was counted a few times. V is TRBV5-5 and J is TRBJ1-2, with a tentative D call TRBD1 (6 bases). The germline V gene encodes CDR1 SGHKS and CDR2 YYEKEE (reference sequence). Trimming left V 5 bases short and J 4 bases short, with 15 bases between. The CDR3 spans 14 residues. The CDR3 nucleotides are TGTGCCAGCAGGGGGGCGGTAAGCCGCTATGGCTACACCTTC. Protein: CASRGAVSRYGYTF.